Below, 3 T cell receptor beta chains from the same sample are listed, as sequenced in a study of spatial heterogeneity in lung cancer. TCRdb redid the calling of the 5' RACE reads with MiXCR, one entry per CDR3 protein. The sample lists 90,000 to 95,000 distinct CDR3 sequences, around 12% occurring once. Time point meaning: sample taken at primary tumor resection. The study sequenced unsorted whole RNA from tumor, nontumor lung or frozen PBMC. Material: PBMCs, obtained at surgery. Every receptor here comes from a male donor with early-stage non-small cell lung cancer.

J is TRBJ1-5 and V is TRBV12-3 or TRBV12-4; TRBD1 matches at 7 bases. J gave up 6 bases and V 3 bases, and 8 bases lay outside the gene matches. CDR3 size: 15 residues. CDR3 sequence reads: CASSFRGHGGQPQHF. The CDR3 DNA reads TGTGCCAGCAGTTTTAGGGGGCACGGGGGTCAGCCCCAGCATTTT.

This clonotype turned up a few times. This chain joins TRBV4-3 and TRBJ2-2; 7 positions agree with TRBD2. The CDR3 extends over 17 amino acids. The trim removed 0 bases at V and 1 base at J, leaving 5 bases unmatched. The germline gives CDR1 LGHNA, CDR2 YSLEER. CDR3 sequence: CASSQELAGVNTGELFF. The CDR3 DNA reads TGCGCCAGCAGCCAAGAACTGGCGGGAGTGAACACCGGGGAGCTGTTTTTT.

This clonotype was seen at least ten times. V gene TRBV24-1 combines with J gene TRBJ1-5; the D is unclear. The CDR3 length is 12 residues. Germline V gene sequence: CDR1 KGHDR, CDR2 SFDVKD. V was pared by 6 bases and J by 6 bases, with 8 bases between. The chain's CDR3 is CATSWNGQPQHF. In DNA, the CDR3 is TGTGCCACCAGTTGGAACGGTCAGCCCCAGCATTTT.